Sequencing of this T cell receptor (beta chain) was carried out in a study of T-cell reconstitution after alpha-beta-depleted transplantation in children. Molecular barcoding with unique molecular identifiers was used for the TCRbeta library. A single record per CDR3 protein comes from TCRdb applying MiXCR to the PCR reads. The sample carries some 200,000 distinct CDR3 sequences, approximately 9.5% recorded once. This clonotype was recorded many times. Trimming pared 2 bases from V and 3 bases from J, leaving 7 bases between. The CDR3 length is 13 residues. The sequence was collected from a human donor who donated a stem cell graft to a child with acute lymphoblastic leukemia. Sequenced material: PBMCs from the stem cell graft donor, taken from the stem cell graft. The chain joins TRBV12-3 or TRBV12-4 to TRBJ1-1; D possibly corresponds to TRBD1 (5 bases). CDR3 residues: CASSLMGDTEAFF. The CDR3, as DNA: TGTGCCAGCAGTTTAATGGGGGACACTGAAGCTTTCTTT.